The 8 T cell receptor beta chains presented below share a single source sample, sequenced in a study of long-term antiretroviral therapy in people with HIV. Researchers ran immunoSEQ v3.0 at survey level. Data came from immunoSEQ multiplex PCR; TCRdb stores just in-frame clones and leaves some out. Of over 10,000 clones listed, about 88% were seen once; the top ten hold under 25%. The sample was unsorted PBMCs, taken 2.1 years after starting antiretroviral therapy. These receptors all come from a woman aged 40 to 50 with HIV.

The V and J genes are TRBV4-1 and TRBJ1-5; TRBD1 matches at 7 bases. Trimming cost V 0 bases and J 6 bases; bases outside gene matches: 5. This CDR3 is 15 amino acids long. Germline V lookup: CDR1 MGHRA, CDR2 YSYEKL. The DNA for the CDR3 is TGCGCCAGCAGCCAAGACGGTACAGGGGTTCAGCCCCAGCATTTT. It codes for CASSQDGTGVQPQHF.

The V gene is TRBV19, the J gene TRBJ1-5, with D unresolved. This CDR3 is built from 14 residues. In germline, CDR1 is LNHDA, CDR2 SQIVND (reference sequence). The V end was cut by 6 bases, the J end by 1 base, with 10 bases between. CDR3 coding DNA: TGTGCCAGTAGCGGAAAATTAAGCAATCAGCCCCAGCATTTT. It specifies CASSGKLSNQPQHF.

This chain joins TRBV5-1 and TRBJ2-3, with TRBD1 matching 10 bases. The CDR3 contains 15 residues. Germline V gene lookup returns CDR1 SGHRS and CDR2 YFSETQ. The trim removed 4 bases at V and 5 bases at J, leaving 7 bases unmatched. CDR3 in amino acids: CASSRAGDRGDTQYF. The CDR3 nucleotides are TGCGCCAGCAGCAGGGCCGGGGACAGGGGAGATACGCAGTATTTT.

CDR3 in DNA: TGTGCCAGCACCCCCCCCGACAGGGGTCCGAACTATGGCTACACCTTC. The encoded protein is CASTPPDRGPNYGYTF. The chain employs TRBV7-9 and TRBJ1-2, with TRBD1 matching 8 bases. In germline, CDR1 is SEHNR, CDR2 FQNEAQ (reference sequence). The trim removed 7 bases at V and 2 bases at J, leaving 12 bases unmatched. This CDR3 is built from 16 residues.

This clone occurred a few times. The chain couples TRBV7-3 to TRBJ2-5, with 7 bases identical to TRBD2. The CDR3 extends over 14 amino acids. V lost 5 bases, J lost 4 bases, and 7 bases stayed unmatched. In germline, CDR1 is SGHTA, CDR2 FQGTGA. CDR3 coding DNA: TGTGCCAGCAGCAAACAAGCGGGGCGAGAGACCCAGTACTTC. As protein: CASSKQAGRETQYF.

The genes are TRBV7-2 and TRBJ1-1, with D unresolved. The CDR3 is 13 amino acids. The V end was cut by 8 bases, the J end by 4 bases, with 14 bases between. Germline values: CDR1 SGHTA, CDR2 FQGNSA. CDR3 residues: CASRGPSPTEAFF. For the CDR3, the DNA is TGTGCCAGCCGAGGACCAAGCCCCACTGAAGCTTTCTTT.

The chain recombines TRBV18 with TRBJ2-7, with a tentative D call TRBD2 (6 bases). In germline, CDR1 is KGHSH, CDR2 LQKENI. Trimming stripped 3 bases from V and 2 bases from J, with 14 bases between. The CDR3 is 15 residues long. CDR3: CASSPTLGGTYEQYF. Here the CDR3 DNA reads TGTGCCAGCTCACCGACTCTGGGCGGGACCTACGAGCAGTACTTC.

The V gene is TRBV30, the J gene TRBJ2-3, with 12 nucleotides matching TRBD2. V lost 5 bases, J lost 4 bases, and 13 bases stayed unmatched. Germline V CDR1 and CDR2: GTSNPN, SVGIG (reference sequence). CDR3 length equals 17 residues. CDR3 amino acids: CAWAQGLAGGQADTQYF. Written as DNA, the CDR3 is TGTGCCTGGGCCCAGGGGCTAGCGGGGGGGCAGGCAGATACGCAGTATTTT. The full variable domain, with the rest looked up from reference TRBV30 and TRBJ2-3, is SQTIHQWPATLVQPVGSPLSLECTVEGTSNPNLYWYRQAAGRGLQLLFYSVGIGQISSEVPQNLSASRPQDRQFILSSKKLLLSDSGFYLCAWAQGLAGGQADTQYFGPGTRLTVL.